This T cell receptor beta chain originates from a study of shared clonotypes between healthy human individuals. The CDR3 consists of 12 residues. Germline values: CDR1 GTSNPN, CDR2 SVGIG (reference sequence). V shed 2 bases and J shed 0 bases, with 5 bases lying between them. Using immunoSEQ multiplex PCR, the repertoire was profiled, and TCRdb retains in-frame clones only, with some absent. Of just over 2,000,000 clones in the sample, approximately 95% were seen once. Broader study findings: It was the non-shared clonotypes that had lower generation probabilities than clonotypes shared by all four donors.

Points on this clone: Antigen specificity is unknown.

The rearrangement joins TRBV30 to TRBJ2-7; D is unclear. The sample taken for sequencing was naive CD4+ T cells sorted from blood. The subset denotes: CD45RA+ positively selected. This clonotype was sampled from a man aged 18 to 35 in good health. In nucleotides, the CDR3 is TGTGCCTGGAGTTACAGCTCCTACGAGCAGTACTTC. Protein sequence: CAWSYSSYEQYF.